This entry features one TCR beta chain sequence. Antigen unknown. The repertoire was sequenced with immunoSEQ multiplex PCR; TCRdb's copy has only in-frame clones and lacks some. Of some 97,000 clones listed, 80% to 95% are singletons. This sample was taken from a study of T cell responses to AZD1222 COVID-19 vaccine. Study at large: Second-dose timings of about 4 or about 12 weeks were pooled. Study-level findings and limits: White British people made up most donors, females outnumbered males, and clonal diversity was possibly underestimated.

The CDR3 sequence is 15 residues long. The V segment lost 5 bases and the J segment 3 bases; nucleotides outside the gene matches: 7. The V gene's germline CDR1 is SGHVS and CDR2 FQNEAQ. This sequence joins TRBV7-8 and TRBJ2-1; 7 bases are shared with TRBD1. The input for sequencing was peripheral blood, taken on day 0 of AZD1222 vaccination. The source is an adult in good health. This CDR3 is CASSHRGSLYNEQFF. CDR3 in DNA: TGTGCCAGCAGCCACAGGGGCTCCCTCTACAATGAGCAGTTCTTC.